This record looks at one T cell receptor (beta chain) sequence and its context. This sample was included in a study of T cell changes during pregnancy in multiple sclerosis. Sequencing was performed with immunoSEQ multiplex PCR; in TCRdb, only in-frame clones are kept and a portion is missing. This sample carries roughly 73,000 clones, approximately 90% of them seen once, and the ten largest clones take 2.1%. V was pared by 2 bases and J by 0 bases, with 4 bases of the junction left unmatched. The CDR3 covers 17 residues. Germline CDR1 is SGHTA and CDR2 is FQGNSA. This receptor was taken from a female donor in good health, enrolled as a control in a pregnancy study. The chain employs TRBV7-2 and TRBJ2-3; 11 positions match TRBD2. This specimen was peripheral blood, taken in the second trimester of pregnancy. As DNA, the CDR3 is TGTGCCAGCAGCTTATATCTAGCGGGGGGTAGCACAGATACGCAGTATTTT. Protein product: CASSLYLAGGSTDTQYF.